The 5 T cell receptor beta chains given below trace back to one sample, sequenced in a study of beta chain features in type 1 diabetes. Findings of the study overall: Shorter TCRB CDR3s, moderately but significantly so, marked every one of the four CD4+ subsets in Type 1 diabetes patients.

No antigens are known for them. The investigators reverse transcribed all of the isolated RNA, so they sequenced expressed TCRB transcripts. Produced via immunoSEQ multiplex PCR; TCRdb's table is partial and in-frame only. The sample comprises some 640,000 clones, over 12% of which are singletons, and just under 0.04% rests with the top ten. Sequenced input: naive CD4+ T cells from blood. The source of these receptors is a man between 18 and 29 years old with type 1 diabetes.

This clone was counted many times. J is TRBJ2-1 and V is TRBV10-3; 8 nucleotides match TRBD2. With V trimmed by 2 bases and J by 5 bases, 11 bases remained unmatched. Germline CDR1 and CDR2: ENHRY and SYGVKD. The CDR3 loop spans 17 amino acids. CDR3 coding DNA: TGTGCCATCAGTGAGACAGGCGGGAGGCCTAGACACAATGAGCAGTTCTTC. It translates to CAISETGGRPRHNEQFF.

This clone has more than one count but fewer than ten. The chain links TRBV7-2 to TRBJ1-3, with D possibly matching TRBD1 (5 bases). This CDR3 contains 13 residues. V was shortened by 10 bases and J by 6 bases, with 16 bases between the two germline ends. Looked up from germline, CDR1 is SGHTA and CDR2 is FQGNSA. CDR3 nucleotide sequence: TGTGCCACCGGTCAGGGACTTCAAAACACCATATATTTT. It encodes CATGQGLQNTIYF. Filled out from reference TRBV7-2 and TRBJ1-3, the complete variable domain reads GAGVSQSPSNKVTEKGKDVELRCDPISGHTALYWYRQSLGQGLEFLIYFQGNSAPDKSGLPSDRFSAERTGGSVSTLTIQRTQQEDSAVYLCATGQGLQNTIYFGEGSWLTVV.

The V gene is TRBV7-2, the J gene TRBJ2-1; 8 nucleotides line up with TRBD2. Germline V CDR1 and CDR2: SGHTA, FQGNSA. V was clipped by 4 bases and J by 3 bases; unmatched bases: 5. The CDR3 runs to 15 residues. The CDR3 nucleotides are TGTGCCAGCAGCTCCTTAGCGGGAATCTACAATGAGCAGTTCTTC. Translation: CASSSLAGIYNEQFF.

A few counts support this clone. This chain joins TRBV9 and TRBJ2-4, with D perhaps TRBD1 (6 bases). CDR1 and CDR2 from the germline V gene are SGDLS and YYNGEE. V was pared by 2 bases and J by 9 bases, with 15 bases between. The CDR3 loop spans 14 amino acids. In DNA form, the CDR3 reads TGTGCCAGCAGCGTCAACAGGGACAAGGGCATTCAGTACTTC. It encodes CASSVNRDKGIQYF.

This clone was observed a handful of times. The rearrangement joins TRBV28 to TRBJ1-3; the match to TRBD1 covers 10 bases. J lost 0 bases, V lost 5 bases, and 7 bases had no gene match. Germline assignment: CDR1 MDHEN and CDR2 SYDVKM. This CDR3 region has 17 residues. CDR3 in DNA: TGTGCCAGCAGTCCCGGGACAGGGGCCGGCTCTGGAAACACCATATATTTT. Its translation: CASSPGTGAGSGNTIYF.